What follows describes a single T cell receptor beta chain. This entry belongs to a study of blood T cell repertoires in COVID-19. Generated by immunoSEQ multiplex PCR, the TCRdb table keeps only in-frame clones and is missing some. This table holds 300,000 or so clones, roughly 83% found once. The V segment lost 8 bases and the J segment 12 bases; nucleotides outside the gene matches: 24. CDR1 and CDR2 (germline): LNHNV, YYDKDF (reference sequence). CDR3 length equals 18 residues. The V call is TRBV15, the J call TRBJ2-3, with 12 bases that match TRBD1. Specimen: peripheral blood. This TCR came from a woman aged 45-65 years with acute or convalescent COVID-19. The CDR3 DNA reads TGTGCCACCGCTCCGCACTTATCCGGGACAGGGGGCGCGGATTTACAGTATTTT. This codes for CATAPHLSGTGGADLQYF.